The TCR beta chain described here comes from a study of neurological immune-mediated disorders (dated by TCRdb to between 2018 and 2020). Some background on the complete study: Using UMI-based sequencing, the study compared peripheral blood TCR-beta repertoires from patients with HTLV-I-associated myelopathy (HAM/TSP), patients with multiple sclerosis, and healthy controls. The 106 TCR-beta libraries included longitudinal samples, technical triplicates and paired sorted CD4+ and CD8+ T-cell subsets alongside PBMC samples. The cohort included some 66 subjects: some 15 with HAM/TSP, approximately 35 with multiple sclerosis, and roughly 20 healthy controls.

The healthy controls were volunteers from blood banks in Maryland, USA. Sorted-subset TCR libraries were prepared from approximately 1 million sorted CD4+ or CD8+ T cells. Peripheral blood was subjected to Ficoll-Hypaque density gradient centrifugation to isolate PBMCs, which were then cryopreserved in liquid nitrogen. The study also sequenced paired sorted CD4+ and CD8+ subsets from healthy controls, HAM/TSP patients and MS patients. What the authors observed across the whole study: The highest TCR clonal expansion was observed in HAM/TSP patients, whereas the lowest was observed in MS patients, even when compared with healthy controls. Across subjects, expanded clones never shared an identical CDR3 amino acid sequence, which suggests that the TCR-beta repertoires in every group were private.

CDR1 and CDR2 are read off the germline V gene as SQVTM and ANQGSEA. The trim is 0 bases for V and 3 bases for J, with a gap of 8 bases between the germline ends. The CDR3 sequence holds 13 residues, the cysteine and phenylalanine included. Just the 39-base CDR3 DNA is kept, in frame starting at base 1. Ten or more counts support this clonotype. Its cognate antigen has yet to be identified. Base qualities are not recorded, but no much larger clone differs from it by a single base. To synthesize cDNA, template-switch 5'RACE was performed with a primer carrying a 10-nucleotide random unique molecular identifier so that each TCR transcript was tagged. Every sequencing run yielded over 170 million TCR-beta sequences covering 15-18 subjects. The RNeasy kit was used to extract total RNA. The KAPA Real-time Library Amplification kit was used to amplify TCR-beta VDJ regions with primers targeting the TCR constant region and the 5'RACE anchor. Sample indexes and Illumina adaptors were added in a first PCR, and a second PCR then increased library yield. After purification with Ampure beads, the TCR product of roughly 650 bp was size-selected on a 2% E-gel SizeSelection system. Before pooling, library quality was checked on a Bioanalyzer, concentration was measured with Qubit, and libraries were quantified with the Kapa Library Quantification kit. An Illumina HiSeq 2500 was used to sequence the libraries paired-end at 2 x 150 bp. To increase sequence diversity, about 24-32% phiX was spiked into each library pool. Processing in the source paper ran as follows. Quality-filtered reads were processed with the UMI-based MiGEC pipeline, which removed over 75% of raw TCR sequences during error correction. VDJ genes were aligned to IMGT germline references, and each clonotype was defined by a unique CDR3 amino acid sequence together with V-J genes. Clonal expansion, Shannon diversity and CDR3 relatedness were evaluated with VDJtools (CalcPairwiseDistances, ClusterSamples), while phylogenetic trees were built in CLCbio workbench. A clone was classed as expanded if it had 8 or more unique UMIs, a cutoff based on coefficient-of-variation modelling across technical triplicates. TCRdb reprocessed the public reads (quality trimming at Q25 with fastp, clone calling with MiXCR) and kept in-frame beta chains. Every distinct CDR3 protein forms one entry, paired with its most common genes and DNA. TCRdb, rather than the study authors, made the V and J calls. Present in this sample are 30,000 to 35,000 distinct CDR3 sequences, around 4% of which were seen just once. Roughly 25% of the sample is in the top ten clones.

The chain uses TRBV29-1 and TRBJ2-5; TRBD2 is a possible D gene, resting on 6 matching bases. Specimen: CD4+ T cells from blood. The clonotype comes from a woman aged 40 to 50 in good health. The CDR3 loop reads CSVEDGGKETQYF. The DNA is as follows: TGCAGCGTTGAAGACGGGGGAAAAGAGACCCAGTACTTC.